This T cell receptor (beta chain) comes out of a study of post-analysis software for immune sequencing data. Whole-study context: Recorded subtypes: relapsing-remitting, secondary progressive, progressive-relapsing; some patients unannotated. General observations from the study: Patients with multiple sclerosis recorded significantly lower normalized Chao1 diversity than controls, the study found. Patients used several TRBV segments, including TRBV5-6, TRBV5-1 and TRBV20-1, more often than controls. The authors found that F measure strongly co-clustered same-batch samples.

This CDR3 is built from 15 residues. With V trimmed by 1 base and J by 4 bases, 5 bases remained unmatched. Germline CDR1 and CDR2: MNHNS and SASEGT. With respect to this clonotype: As yet, its antigen is unknown.

Every TCR beta cDNA library bore unique molecular identifiers. One entry per CDR3 protein results from TCRdb running MiXCR on the PCR reads. The profile shows hundreds of thousands of distinct CDR3 sequences, 53% of them singletons. Source material: blood. The chain carries TRBV6-1 and TRBJ1-2; 8 bases align to TRBD1. The receptor was derived from a girl between 10 and 17 years old with multiple sclerosis. CDR3 in amino acids: CASSEGQGAVYGYTF. For the CDR3, the DNA is TGTGCCAGCAGTGAAGGGCAGGGGGCTGTCTATGGCTACACCTTC.